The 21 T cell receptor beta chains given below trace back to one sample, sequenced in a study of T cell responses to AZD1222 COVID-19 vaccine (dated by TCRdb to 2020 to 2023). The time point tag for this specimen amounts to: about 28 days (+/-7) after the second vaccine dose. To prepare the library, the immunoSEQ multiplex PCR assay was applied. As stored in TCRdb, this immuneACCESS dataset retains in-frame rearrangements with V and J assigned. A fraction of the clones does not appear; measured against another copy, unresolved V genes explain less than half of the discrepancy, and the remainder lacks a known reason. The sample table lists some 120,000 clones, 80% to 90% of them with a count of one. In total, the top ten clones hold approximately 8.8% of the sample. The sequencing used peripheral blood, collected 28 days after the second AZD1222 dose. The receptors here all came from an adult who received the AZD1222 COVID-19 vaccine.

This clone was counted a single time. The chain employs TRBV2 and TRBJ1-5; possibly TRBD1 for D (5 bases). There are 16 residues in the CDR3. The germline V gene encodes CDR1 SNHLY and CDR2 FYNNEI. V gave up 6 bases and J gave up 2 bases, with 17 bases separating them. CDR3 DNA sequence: TGTGCCAGCAGCGGAAGTCTTGGGACCGGCAATCAGCCCCAGCATTTT. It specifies CASSGSLGTGNQPQHF.

CDR3 in amino acids: CASSARRQNTGELFF. The CDR3 nucleotides read TGTGCCAGCAGTGCGAGACGCCAGAACACCGGGGAGCTGTTTTTT. V is TRBV2 and J is TRBJ2-2; D gene ambiguous. Germline V gives CDR1 SNHLY, CDR2 FYNNEI. CDR3 size: 15 residues. V dropped 4 bases and J dropped 1 base, with 10 bases sitting between them.

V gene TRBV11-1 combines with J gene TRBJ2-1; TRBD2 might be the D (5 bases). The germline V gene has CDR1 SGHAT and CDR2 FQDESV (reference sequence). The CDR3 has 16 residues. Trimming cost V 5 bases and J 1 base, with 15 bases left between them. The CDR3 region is CASSHRTAKSYNEQFF. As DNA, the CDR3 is TGTGCCAGCAGCCACCGGACTGCAAAGTCCTACAATGAGCAGTTCTTC.

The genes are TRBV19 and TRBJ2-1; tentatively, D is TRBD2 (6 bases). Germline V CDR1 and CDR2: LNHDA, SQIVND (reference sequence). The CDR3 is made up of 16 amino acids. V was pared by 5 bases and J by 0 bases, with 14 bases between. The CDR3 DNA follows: TGTGCCAGTAGTTTTACCGGGACTCGCTCCTACAATGAGCAGTTCTTC. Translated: CASSFTGTRSYNEQFF.

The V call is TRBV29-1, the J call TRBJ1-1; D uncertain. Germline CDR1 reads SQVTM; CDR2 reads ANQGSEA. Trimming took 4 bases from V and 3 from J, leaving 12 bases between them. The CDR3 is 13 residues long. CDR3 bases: TGCAGCGTTGGATGGGGAGGGTACACTGAAGCTTTCTTT. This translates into CSVGWGGYTEAFF.

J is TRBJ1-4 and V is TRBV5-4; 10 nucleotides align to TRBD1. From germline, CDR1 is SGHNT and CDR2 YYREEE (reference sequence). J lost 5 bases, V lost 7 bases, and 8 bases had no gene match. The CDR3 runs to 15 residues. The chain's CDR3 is CASSSPGQGNEKLFF. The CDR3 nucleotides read TGTGCCAGCTCCTCCCCGGGACAGGGGAATGAAAAACTGTTTTTT.

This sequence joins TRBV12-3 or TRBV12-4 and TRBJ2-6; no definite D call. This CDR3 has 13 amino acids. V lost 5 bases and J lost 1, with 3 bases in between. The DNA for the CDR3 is TGTGCCAGCAGTCTATCTGGGGCCAACGTCCTGACTTTC. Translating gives CASSLSGANVLTF.

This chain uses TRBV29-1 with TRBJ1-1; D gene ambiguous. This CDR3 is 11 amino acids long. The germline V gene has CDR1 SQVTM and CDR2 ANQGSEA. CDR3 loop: CSFGENTEAFF. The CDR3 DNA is TGCAGTTTCGGGGAGAACACTGAAGCTTTCTTT.

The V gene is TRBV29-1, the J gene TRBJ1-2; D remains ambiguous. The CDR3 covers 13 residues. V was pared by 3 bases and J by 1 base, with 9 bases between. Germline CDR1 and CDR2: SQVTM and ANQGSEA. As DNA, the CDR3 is TGCAGCGTTGACGTGGGGAGTAACTATGGCTACACCTTC. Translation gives CSVDVGSNYGYTF.

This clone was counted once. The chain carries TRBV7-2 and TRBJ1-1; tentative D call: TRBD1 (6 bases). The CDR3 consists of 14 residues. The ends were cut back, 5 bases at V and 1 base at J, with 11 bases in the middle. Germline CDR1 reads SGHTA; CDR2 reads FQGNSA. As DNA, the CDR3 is TGTGCCAGCAGCCCAGGGGCACAGAACACTGAAGCTTTCTTT. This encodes CASSPGAQNTEAFF.

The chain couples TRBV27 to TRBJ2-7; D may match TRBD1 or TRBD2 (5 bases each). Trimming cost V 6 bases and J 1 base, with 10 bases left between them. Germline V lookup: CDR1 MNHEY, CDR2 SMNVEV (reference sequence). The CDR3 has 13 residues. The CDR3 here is CASRRDGSYEQYF. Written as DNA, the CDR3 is TGTGCCAGCAGGAGGGACGGATCCTACGAGCAGTACTTC.

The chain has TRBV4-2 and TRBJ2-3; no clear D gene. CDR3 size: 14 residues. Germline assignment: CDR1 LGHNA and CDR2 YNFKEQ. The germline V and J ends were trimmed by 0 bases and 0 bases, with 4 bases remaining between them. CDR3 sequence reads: CASSQEGSTDTQYF. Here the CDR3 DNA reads TGTGCCAGCAGCCAAGAGGGGAGCACAGATACGCAGTATTTT.

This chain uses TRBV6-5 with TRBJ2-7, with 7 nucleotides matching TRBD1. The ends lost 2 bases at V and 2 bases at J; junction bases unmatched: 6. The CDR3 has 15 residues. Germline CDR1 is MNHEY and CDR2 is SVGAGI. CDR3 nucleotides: TGTGCCAGCAGTTACCTCGGACAGGATCCCTACGAGCAGTACTTC. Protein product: CASSYLGQDPYEQYF.

The CDR3 sequence: CASSYHRGERGYTF. In DNA form, the CDR3 reads TGTGCCAGCAGTTATCACAGAGGAGAGAGGGGCTACACCTTC. The V gene is TRBV28, the J gene TRBJ1-2; D call uncertain. V was pared by 4 bases and J by 8 bases, with 17 bases between. CDR1 is MDHEN and CDR2 is SYDVKM in the germline V gene. This CDR3 is built from 14 residues.

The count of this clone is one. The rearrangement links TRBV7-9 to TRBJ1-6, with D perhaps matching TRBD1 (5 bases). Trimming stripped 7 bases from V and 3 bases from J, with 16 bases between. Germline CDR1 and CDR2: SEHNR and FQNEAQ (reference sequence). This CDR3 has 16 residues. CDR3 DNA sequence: TGTGCCAGCACCCGGGGGAGCCCAAACTATAATTCACCCCTCCACTTT. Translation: CASTRGSPNYNSPLHF.

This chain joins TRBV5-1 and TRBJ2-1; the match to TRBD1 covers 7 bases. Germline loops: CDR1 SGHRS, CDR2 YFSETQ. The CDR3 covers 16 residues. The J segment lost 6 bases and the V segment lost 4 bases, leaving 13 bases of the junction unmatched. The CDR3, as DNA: TGCGCCAGCAGCCCAGTTGGGACAGCAAACCTCAATGAGCAGTTCTTC. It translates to CASSPVGTANLNEQFF.

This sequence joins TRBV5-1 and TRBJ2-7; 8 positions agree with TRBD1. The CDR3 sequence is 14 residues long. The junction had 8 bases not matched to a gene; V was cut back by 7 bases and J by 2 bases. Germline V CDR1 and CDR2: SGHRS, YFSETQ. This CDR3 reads CASRTPDRAYEQYF. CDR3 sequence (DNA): TGCGCCAGCCGCACGCCGGACAGGGCCTACGAGCAGTACTTC.

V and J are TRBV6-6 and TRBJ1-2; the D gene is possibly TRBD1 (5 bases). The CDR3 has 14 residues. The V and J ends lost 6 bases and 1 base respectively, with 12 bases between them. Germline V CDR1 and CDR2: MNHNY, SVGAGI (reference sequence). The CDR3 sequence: CASSRQILNYGYTF. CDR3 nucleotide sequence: TGTGCCAGCAGCCGACAGATCCTTAACTATGGCTACACCTTC.

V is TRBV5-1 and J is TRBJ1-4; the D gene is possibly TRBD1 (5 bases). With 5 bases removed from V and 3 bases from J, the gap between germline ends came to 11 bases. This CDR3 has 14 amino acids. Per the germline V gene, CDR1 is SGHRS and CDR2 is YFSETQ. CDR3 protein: CASRGARPNEKLFF. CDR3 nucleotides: TGCGCCAGCAGAGGGGCGCGCCCTAATGAAAAACTGTTTTTT.

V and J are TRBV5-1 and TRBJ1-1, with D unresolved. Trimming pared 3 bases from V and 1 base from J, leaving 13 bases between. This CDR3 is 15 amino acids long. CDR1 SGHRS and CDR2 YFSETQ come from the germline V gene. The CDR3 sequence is CASSWEDPENTEAFF. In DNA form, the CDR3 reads TGCGCCAGCAGCTGGGAGGATCCTGAGAACACTGAAGCTTTCTTT.

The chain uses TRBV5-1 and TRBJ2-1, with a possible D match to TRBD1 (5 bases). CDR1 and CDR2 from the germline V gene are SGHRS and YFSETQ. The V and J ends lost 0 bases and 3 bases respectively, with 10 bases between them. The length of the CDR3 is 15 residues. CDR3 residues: CASSLGQGDYNEQFF. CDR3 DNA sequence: TGCGCCAGCAGCTTGGGGCAGGGCGACTACAATGAGCAGTTCTTC.